A selection of T cell receptor beta chains follows, all from one sample in a study of liver allograft versus peripheral blood T cells. MiXCR was run by TCRdb on the reads, yielding one entry per CDR3 protein. This repertoire shows over 10,000 distinct CDR3 sequences, roughly 28% found once; its top ten account for around 2.2%. All receptors come from a human patient who had a liver transplant. Some T cells could come from the graft donor. The CDR3 runs from the conserved cysteine through the conserved F or W. D genes are given only for firm matches. The size field is filled for only some rows; it gives once, few, many or a size class.

>TRBV28|TRBD2|TRBJ2-2|medium-sized
CASSLMGLAVITGELFF
TGTGCCAGCAGTTTGATGGGACTAGCGGTAATCACCGGGGAGCTGTTTTTT
>TRBV24-1|.|TRBJ1-5|.
CANACQPQHF
TGTGCCAACGCGTGTCAGCCCCAGCATTTT
>TRBV12-3/TRBV12-4|.|TRBJ1-4|.
CASSFQDSGSEKLFF
TGTGCCAGCAGTTTTCAGGACAGTGGTAGTGAAAAACTGTTTTTT
>TRBV30|TRBD2|TRBJ2-3|.
CASRSGGSSTDTQYF
TGTGCCTCCCGTTCGGGAGGGTCTAGCACAGATACGCAGTATTTT
>TRBV20-1|.|TRBJ2-1|.
CSARRDTHNEQFF
TGCAGTGCCCGACGGGACACCCACAATGAGCAGTTCTTC
>TRBV19|TRBD1|TRBJ2-5|medium-sized
CASSMGQGETQYF
TGTGCCAGTAGTATGGGACAGGGGGAGACCCAGTACTTC
>TRBV20-1|TRBD2|TRBJ2-1|few
CSAAVPSGSANEQFF
TGCAGTGCCGCGGTCCCGAGCGGGAGCGCCAATGAGCAGTTCTTC
>TRBV28|.|TRBJ2-7|.
CASSTPMGSSYEQYF
TGTGCCAGCAGTACCCCTATGGGGTCCAGCTACGAGCAGTACTTC
>TRBV11-2|.|TRBJ2-3|many
CASSLAGSRTDTQYF
TGTGCCAGCAGCTTAGCTGGCAGTCGCACAGATACGCAGTATTTT
>TRBV30|TRBD2|TRBJ2-7|few
CAWGDGRGSYEQYF
TGTGCCTGGGGAGACGGGAGGGGGTCCTACGAGCAGTACTTC
>TRBV19|.|TRBJ1-5|many
CASSNGARSDQPQHF
TGTGCCAGTAGTAATGGGGCCAGGTCGGATCAGCCCCAGCATTTT
>TRBV6-2/TRBV6-3|.|TRBJ1-5|many
CASSPVRVVRNQPQHF
TGTGCCAGCAGTCCAGTCAGGGTTGTTCGGAATCAGCCCCAGCATTTT
>TRBV20-1|.|TRBJ2-3|.
CSASPGATDTQYF
TGCAGTGCTAGTCCGGGAGCGACAGATACGCAGTATTTT
>TRBV28|.|TRBJ2-7|.
CASRTGTTASYEQYF
TGTGCCAGCAGAACCGGGACAACCGCATCCTACGAGCAGTACTTC
>TRBV6-6|.|TRBJ1-1|medium-sized
CASSSGTDSNTEAFF
TGTGCCAGCAGTTCTGGGACGGACTCGAACACTGAAGCTTTCTTT
>TRBV24-1|.|TRBJ1-1|medium-sized
CATSEPGVSEAFF
TGTGCCACCAGTGAACCAGGGGTATCTGAAGCTTTCTTT
>TRBV19|.|TRBJ1-1|once
CASRQQVNTEAFF
TGTGCCAGTAGGCAACAGGTCAACACTGAAGCTTTCTTT
>TRBV12-3/TRBV12-4|.|TRBJ2-7|.
CASSYTGTLGYEQYF
TGTGCCAGCAGTTATACCGGGACTCTCGGATACGAGCAGTACTTC
>TRBV16|TRBD1|TRBJ2-7|few
CASSHRDSSYEQYF
TGTGCCAGCAGCCATCGGGACAGCTCCTACGAGCAGTACTTC
>TRBV7-3|.|TRBJ2-2|.
CASSLKATGELFF
TGTGCCAGCAGTTTAAAGGCGACCGGGGAGCTGTTTTTT
>TRBV20-1|.|TRBJ2-1|few
CSADPRGSYNAEQFF
TGCAGTGCTGACCCCCGGGGGAGCTACAATGCTGAGCAGTTCTTC
>TRBV18|.|TRBJ1-2|medium-sized
CASSPAGGSNYGYTF
TGTGCCAGCTCACCCGCCGGCGGTTCTAACTATGGCTACACCTTC
>TRBV11-2|.|TRBJ2-7|.
CASSPSGGLVYEQYF
TGTGCCAGCAGCCCCTCCGGGGGTTTGGTGTACGAGCAGTACTTC
>TRBV19|.|TRBJ2-7|medium-sized
CASSMGALPRGAYEQYF
TGTGCCAGTAGTATGGGGGCACTACCCCGTGGGGCCTACGAGCAGTACTTC
>TRBV6-6|.|TRBJ1-3|.
CASSYWGEPGNTIYF
TGTGCCAGCAGTTACTGGGGGGAACCAGGAAACACCATATATTTT
>TRBV28|.|TRBJ1-6|.
CASSRIDNSPLHF
TGTGCCAGCAGTCGGATTGATAATTCACCCCTCCACTTT
>TRBV19|.|TRBJ1-6|.
CASSTGAAFNSPLHF
TGTGCCAGTAGTACCGGGGCCGCATTCAATTCACCCCTCCACTTT
>TRBV6-1|.|TRBJ2-3|medium-sized
CASSGSSSLAQYF
TGTGCCAGCAGTGGATCAAGTAGCCTGGCCCAGTATTTT
>TRBV9|TRBD2|TRBJ2-2|.
CASRGGGNTGELFF
TGTGCCAGCAGGGGCGGGGGGAACACCGGGGAGCTGTTTTTT
>TRBV18|.|TRBJ1-6|few
CASSPLEAAYNSPLHF
TGTGCCAGCTCACCCCTCGAGGCAGCGTATAATTCACCCCTCCACTTT
>TRBV19|TRBD1|TRBJ1-4|medium-sized
CASSIGGTGGDEKLFF
TGTGCCAGTAGTATTGGGGGGACAGGGGGCGATGAAAAACTGTTTTTT
>TRBV6-6|.|TRBJ1-2|medium-sized
CASSYSDFDGYTF
TGTGCCAGCAGTTACTCCGATTTCGATGGCTACACCTTC
>TRBV5-5|TRBD1|TRBJ2-1|few
CASSLAGQGANEQFF
TGTGCCAGCAGCTTGGCGGGACAGGGGGCTAATGAGCAGTTCTTC
>TRBV20-1|.|TRBJ2-5|.
CSASDSSGYAETQYF
TGCAGTGCTAGTGATTCCAGCGGGTATGCGGAGACCCAGTACTTC
>TRBV28|.|TRBJ2-3|.
CASSTPNTDTQYF
TGTGCCAGCAGCACTCCCAACACAGATACGCAGTATTTT
>TRBV11-1|TRBD2|TRBJ2-7|.
CASGSSSYEQYF
TGTGCGAGCGGGAGTTCCTCCTACGAGCAGTACTTC
>TRBV5-4|.|TRBJ2-1|few
CASSFNSDSYNEQFF
TGTGCCAGCAGCTTCAACAGCGACTCCTACAATGAGCAGTTCTTC
>TRBV15|TRBD1|TRBJ1-5|many
CATRTTGKVNQPQHF
TGTGCCACCAGGACGACAGGGAAGGTCAATCAGCCCCAGCATTTT
>TRBV15|TRBD1|TRBJ1-4|few
CATSRDPAIQGSSEKLFF
TGTGCCACCAGCAGAGACCCGGCCATACAGGGGTCGAGTGAAAAACTGTTTTTT
>TRBV6-5|.|TRBJ1-6|many
CASTRSSALSPLHF
TGTGCCAGCACCCGATCTTCGGCCCTTTCACCCCTCCACTTT
>TRBV9|TRBD1|TRBJ2-3|medium-sized
CASSVAGTGITDTQYF
TGTGCCAGCAGCGTAGCCGGGACAGGGATCACAGATACGCAGTATTTT
>TRBV10-3|.|TRBJ1-1|many
CAISDQGQMNTEAFF
TGTGCCATCAGTGACCAAGGACAGATGAACACTGAAGCTTTCTTT
>TRBV20-1|TRBD2|TRBJ2-7|many
CSAVSGSGHEQYF
TGCAGTGCCGTTAGCGGGAGTGGCCACGAGCAGTACTTC
>TRBV19|.|TRBJ1-6|medium-sized
CASSIGRNNSPLHF
TGTGCCAGTAGTATAGGCAGGAACAATTCACCCCTCCACTTT
>TRBV5-6|TRBD1|TRBJ1-1|medium-sized
CASSSGQGFEAFF
TGTGCCAGCAGCTCGGGACAGGGTTTCGAAGCTTTCTTT
>TRBV6-6|.|TRBJ1-1|many
CASSFSRGGGNTEAFF
TGTGCCAGCAGTTTTTCCCGAGGAGGGGGAAATACTGAAGCTTTCTTT
>TRBV6-5|.|TRBJ1-1|few
CASIGTENTEAFF
TGTGCCAGCATCGGGACCGAGAACACTGAAGCTTTCTTT
>TRBV29-1|.|TRBJ2-1|medium-sized
CSVEGPEQFF
TGCAGCGTTGAAGGCCCTGAGCAGTTCTTC
>TRBV24-1|.|TRBJ1-5|.
CATGGSGGNQPQHF
TGTGCCACCGGGGGATCTGGGGGCAATCAGCCCCAGCATTTT
>TRBV27|TRBD1|TRBJ1-5|few
CASSPDRGDQPQHF
TGTGCCTCTTCCCCGGACAGGGGGGATCAGCCCCAGCATTTT
>TRBV29-1|.|TRBJ1-1|.
CSVKDSAMNTEAFF
TGCAGCGTTAAAGACAGCGCAATGAACACTGAAGCTTTCTTT
>TRBV6-5|TRBD1|TRBJ2-2|medium-sized
CASRRTGPNTGELFF
TGTGCCAGCCGACGGACAGGGCCAAACACCGGGGAGCTGTTTTTT
>TRBV7-9|.|TRBJ1-5|few
CASSTGRGGSNQPQHF
TGTGCCAGCAGCACGGGTCGGGGAGGATCCAATCAGCCCCAGCATTTT
>TRBV9|.|TRBJ2-7|.
CASSVAGEFVYEQYF
TGTGCCAGCAGCGTAGCCGGGGAATTCGTCTACGAGCAGTACTTC
>TRBV12-3/TRBV12-4|.|TRBJ2-7|.
CASSSTHEQYF
TGTGCCAGCAGTTCAACGCACGAGCAGTACTTC
>TRBV10-3|TRBD1|TRBJ1-2|many
CAIKGTGAGGYTF
TGTGCCATCAAAGGGACAGGGGCGGGCGGCTACACCTTC
>TRBV19|.|TRBJ1-5|few
CASIPTDSNQPQHF
TGTGCCAGTATTCCGACGGATAGCAATCAGCCCCAGCATTTT
>TRBV6-5|.|TRBJ2-2|medium-sized
CASSYSILGLGRGGELFF
TGTGCCAGCAGTTACTCGATCCTCGGCCTGGGGAGAGGCGGGGAGCTGTTTTTT
>TRBV24-1|.|TRBJ2-1|.
CATSDLSSYNEQFF
TGTGCCACCAGTGATTTAAGCAGCTACAATGAGCAGTTCTTC
>TRBV27|.|TRBJ1-6|many
CASSPLLEGSYNSPLHF
TGTGCCAGCAGTCCGCTTCTCGAGGGCTCCTATAATTCACCCCTCCACTTT